The 23 T cell receptor beta chains listed next were all sequenced from one sample in a study of blood T cell repertoires in COVID-19. TCRdb's copy holds only in-frame clones and misses some; the assay was immunoSEQ multiplex PCR. The data hold about 36,000 clones, with 78% observed a single time. The source material was peripheral blood. The receptors derive from a man aged 70-80 years with acute or convalescent COVID-19.

The V and J genes are TRBV7-6 and TRBJ2-1; D gene unclear. V was clipped by 5 bases and J by 9 bases, with 23 bases between them. CDR1 is SGHVS, CDR2 FNYEAQ, per germline. The CDR3 totals 16 residues. CDR3 loop: CASSLQLKTNSGEQFF. DNA for the CDR3: TGTGCCAGCAGCCTCCAGCTGAAGACCAATTCGGGTGAGCAGTTCTTC.

The chain recombines TRBV19 with TRBJ2-1; TRBD2 matches 10 bases. Germline V gene sequence: CDR1 LNHDA, CDR2 SQIVND (reference sequence). V shed 4 bases, J shed 0 bases, and the junction held 9 bases outside the gene matches. The CDR3 totals 18 residues. CDR3 sequence (DNA): TGTGCCAGTAGTAGGGCTAGCGGGAGTCTTAGCTCCTACAATGAGCAGTTCTTC. It codes for CASSRASGSLSSYNEQFF.

V and J are TRBV2 and TRBJ1-1; a possible D gene is TRBD1 (5 bases). The germline V and J ends were trimmed by 6 bases and 2 bases, with 16 bases remaining between them. Germline V lookup: CDR1 SNHLY, CDR2 FYNNEI. The CDR3 spans 15 residues. The CDR3 sequence is CASSQDGGGNTEAFF. CDR3 DNA sequence: TGTGCCAGCAGCCAAGACGGGGGGGGTAACACTGAAGCTTTCTTT. Complete variable domain (other parts from reference TRBV2 and TRBJ1-1): EPEVTQTPSHQVTQMGQEVILRCVPISNHLYFYWYRQILGQKVEFLVSFYNNEISEKSEIFDDQFSVERPDGSNFTLKIRSTKLEDSAMYFCASSQDGGGNTEAFFGQGTRLTVV.

This chain joins TRBV6-1 and TRBJ1-5, with D possibly being TRBD1 (6 bases). With 2 bases removed from V and 6 bases from J, the gap between germline ends came to 14 bases. CDR3 length equals 15 residues. Looked up from germline, CDR1 is MNHNS and CDR2 is SASEGT. CDR3: CASSEMHREGQPQHF. The CDR3 DNA is TGTGCCAGCAGTGAAATGCACAGGGAGGGTCAGCCCCAGCATTTT.

The chain recombines TRBV11-2 with TRBJ2-2; 9 bases map to TRBD1. V dropped 2 bases and J dropped 4; count of bases not matched to a gene: 8. The CDR3 runs to 17 residues. Per germline, CDR1 SGHAT and CDR2 FQNNGV. The CDR3 nucleotides are TGTGCCAGCAGCTTAAGACCGGGACAGGGAGGCACCGGGGAGCTGTTTTTT. Amino acid sequence: CASSLRPGQGGTGELFF. Looking up the rest from reference TRBV11-2 and TRBJ2-2 gives the full variable domain: EAGVAQSPRYKIIEKRQSVAFWCNPISGHATLYWYQQILGQGPKLLIQFQNNGVVDDSQLPKDRFSAERLKGVDSTLKIQPAKLEDSAVYLCASSLRPGQGGTGELFFGEGSRLTVL.

The genes are TRBV30 and TRBJ1-6; D is undetermined. Germline V gene lookup returns CDR1 GTSNPN and CDR2 SVGIG (reference sequence). CDR3 length: 14 amino acids. V lost 6 bases to trimming and J lost 13 bases, with 22 bases between them. DNA of the CDR3: TGTGCCTGCCGGACCCAAAGCGGTCAATCTCCCCTCCACTTT. It specifies CACRTQSGQSPLHF.

This sequence joins TRBV28 and TRBJ2-5; 10 nucleotides match TRBD2. Germline V gene lookup returns CDR1 MDHEN and CDR2 SYDVKM. This CDR3 has 14 amino acids. The junction had 7 bases not matched to a gene; V was cut back by 10 bases and J by 2 bases. Here the CDR3 DNA reads TGTGCCACCTCGAGGACTAGCGGTCAAGAGACCCAGTACTTC. Translating it yields CATSRTSGQETQYF.

The rearrangement joins TRBV7-2 to TRBJ1-5, with 7 bases identical to TRBD1. With V trimmed by 5 bases and J by 7 bases, 8 bases remained unmatched. Germline CDR1 and CDR2: SGHTA and FQGNSA. The length of the CDR3 is 14 residues. The CDR3 spells CASSPTGAGQPQHF. The CDR3 coding sequence is TGTGCCAGCAGCCCAACAGGGGCAGGCCAGCCCCAGCATTTT. Together with reference TRBV7-2 and TRBJ1-5, the CDR3 gives the full variable domain: GAGVSQSPSNKVTEKGKDVELRCDPISGHTALYWYRQSLGQGLEFLIYFQGNSAPDKSGLPSDRFSAERTGGSVSTLTIQRTQQEDSAVYLCASSPTGAGQPQHFGDGTRLSIL.

This chain connects TRBV28 to TRBJ1-6; 9 bases agree with TRBD1. With V trimmed by 3 bases and J by 6 bases, 0 bases remained unmatched. Germline loops: CDR1 MDHEN, CDR2 SYDVKM. The CDR3 has 14 residues. This chain's CDR3 is CASSLGQGNSPLHF. DNA of the CDR3: TGTGCCAGCAGTTTGGGACAGGGTAATTCACCCCTCCACTTT.

The chain combines TRBV2 with TRBJ1-3, with 9 bases that match TRBD1. Germline trimming cut 8 bases from V and 3 bases from J; bases unmatched to any gene: 11. The length of the CDR3 is 16 residues. Germline V lookup: CDR1 SNHLY, CDR2 FYNNEI. This CDR3 is CASAPTGGSFGNTIYF. CDR3 DNA: TGTGCCAGCGCCCCGACAGGGGGAAGCTTTGGAAACACCATATATTTT.

This clone was counted a few times. The rearrangement joins TRBV11-2 to TRBJ1-1, with a tentative D call TRBD1 (6 bases). Germline loops: CDR1 SGHAT, CDR2 FQNNGV. V was cut by 5 bases and J by 2 bases, with 9 bases left in between. The CDR3 loop spans 13 amino acids. In DNA form, the CDR3 reads TGTGCCAGCAGCCAACAGGGAAACACTGAAGCTTTCTTT. Amino acid sequence: CASSQQGNTEAFF.

The rearrangement links TRBV6-6 to TRBJ1-6, with D uncertain. Trimming took off 6 bases at V and 5 bases at J, with 14 bases between the two ends. CDR1 and CDR2 from the germline V gene are MNHNY and SVGAGI (reference sequence). The CDR3 has 15 amino acids. The CDR3 bases are TGTGCCAGCAGGCGCCCAGGAACCGATAATTCACCCCTCCACTTT. Amino acid sequence: CASRRPGTDNSPLHF.

The V and J genes are TRBV5-5 and TRBJ1-5; D remains unclear. Trimming took off 3 bases at V and 10 bases at J, with 20 bases between the two ends. The germline gives CDR1 SGHKS, CDR2 YYEKEE (reference sequence). The CDR3 runs 15 residues. For the CDR3, the DNA is TGTGCCAGCAGCTCACTGGTGGAGGGCCCCCCTCCCCAGCATTTT. Encoded protein: CASSSLVEGPPPQHF.

The chain recombines TRBV9 with TRBJ1-6, with no clear D. CDR3 length equals 16 residues. Germline loops: CDR1 SGDLS, CDR2 YYNGEE. Trimming removed 4 bases at V and 0 bases at J, with 11 bases between. CDR3 bases: TGTGCCAGCAGCCTAGGAGGGAGCTCCTATAATTCACCCCTCCACTTT. Residues: CASSLGGSSYNSPLHF.

This clone was counted once. The gene calls are TRBV30 and TRBJ2-6, with a weak D call TRBD1 (6 bases). The germline V and J ends were trimmed by 2 bases and 0 bases, with 14 bases remaining between them. Germline V gives CDR1 GTSNPN, CDR2 SVGIG (reference sequence). This CDR3 has 17 amino acids. For the CDR3, the DNA is TGTGCCTGGAGTCTGGGGCAGGGGTACTCTGGGGCCAACGTCCTGACTTTC. Translated: CAWSLGQGYSGANVLTF.

This clone was recorded a few times. This CDR3 reads CASGKNYGYTF. For the CDR3, the DNA is TGTGCCAGCGGCAAGAACTATGGCTACACCTTC. The V call is TRBV27, the J call TRBJ1-2; no reliable D call. This CDR3 is 11 amino acids long. CDR1 MNHEY and CDR2 SMNVEV come from the germline V gene (reference sequence). Trimming removed 8 bases at V and 2 bases at J, with 6 bases between.

The CDR3 nucleotides are TGCGCCAGCAGATTCGGGACAGAGCAAGCTAACTATGGCTACACCTTC. Amino acids: CASRFGTEQANYGYTF. The chain joins TRBV5-1 to TRBJ1-2, with 7 bases matching TRBD1. The germline V gene encodes CDR1 SGHRS and CDR2 YFSETQ. This CDR3 region has 16 residues. J lost 0 bases, V lost 5 bases, and 10 bases had no gene match.

The chain couples TRBV3-1 (or the pseudogene TRBV3-2) to TRBJ2-4; D is unclear. The CDR3 runs to 14 residues. Trimming stripped 2 bases from V and 0 bases from J, with 5 bases between. The germline gives CDR1 LGHDT, CDR2 YNNKEL (reference sequence). The CDR3 reads CASSQRGAKNIQYF. CDR3 DNA: TGTGCCAGCAGCCAAAGAGGAGCCAAAAACATTCAGTACTTC.

V usage is TRBV28 and J usage is TRBJ2-3; TRBD2 might be the D (6 bases). Germline assignment: CDR1 MDHEN and CDR2 SYDVKM. V lost 3 bases, J lost 12 bases, and 13 bases lay in between. The CDR3 totals 12 residues. The CDR3 region has the DNA TGTGCCAGCAGTTTTCCCCGACTAGTTCAGTATTTT. As protein: CASSFPRLVQYF.

The chain recombines TRBV2 with TRBJ2-2; 8 nucleotides align to TRBD1. The ends lost 6 bases at V and 1 base at J; junction bases unmatched: 7. This CDR3 contains 16 residues. Germline V lookup: CDR1 SNHLY, CDR2 FYNNEI. In DNA form, the CDR3 reads TGTGCCAGCAGCCGTACCGGGACAGGGAACACCGGGGAGCTGTTTTTT. It is translated as CASSRTGTGNTGELFF.

The sample holds one count of this clone. The chain is built from TRBV4-3 and TRBJ1-1; 9 bases align to TRBD1. This CDR3 has 20 residues. Germline values: CDR1 LGHNA, CDR2 YSLEER. V dropped 0 bases and J dropped 1; count of bases not matched to a gene: 15. This CDR3 reads CASSQEWKQGALFWNTEAFF. The CDR3 nucleotides are TGCGCCAGCAGCCAAGAGTGGAAACAGGGGGCTCTATTCTGGAACACTGAAGCTTTCTTT.

The rearrangement links TRBV10-1 to TRBJ1-3; D is unresolved. The V and J ends lost 8 bases and 0 bases respectively, with 8 bases between them. CDR1 WNHNN and CDR2 SYGVQD come from the germline V gene (reference sequence). This CDR3 comprises 13 residues. In nucleotides, the CDR3 is TGCGCCAGCGGGGAGAGCTCTGGAAACACCATATATTTT. Protein sequence: CASGESSGNTIYF.

V and J are TRBV21-1 and TRBJ1-5. TRBV21-1 is reported as a pseudogene. The CDR3 runs to 13 residues. This CDR3 reads CASSKGGGQPQHF. The CDR3 nucleotides are TGTGCCAGCAGCAAGGGAGGGGGACAGCCCCAGCATTTT.